The subject of this entry is one T cell receptor beta chain. V shed 5 bases and J shed 3 bases, with 13 bases lying between them. CDR1 MNHEY and CDR2 SVGAGI come from the germline V gene. The CDR3 runs to 14 residues. The data derive from a study of technical replicates of blood from a handful of donors. Sequencing was performed with immunoSEQ multiplex PCR; in TCRdb, only in-frame clones are kept and a portion is missing. The profile covers tens of thousands of clones, with about 90% appearing a single time and about 0.4% taken by the ten largest. The rearrangement joins TRBV6-5 to TRBJ2-5; weak D call: TRBD2 (6 bases). The clonotype comes from a human donor in good health. The sequenced material came from T cells isolated from PBMCs. The CDR3: CASSRLEREETQYF. The DNA of the CDR3 is TGTGCCAGCAGTCGACTAGAGAGGGAAGAGACCCAGTACTTC.